The next 15 T cell receptor beta chains were all read from a single sample in a study of cytomegalovirus exposure and HLA in healthy donors. Clones were sequenced by immunoSEQ multiplex PCR, and TCRdb holds only the in-frame ones, with some missing. Altogether under 250,000 clones are present, about nine tenths being singletons, with the ten largest covering about 2%. Material: PBMCs. The receptors here all came from a woman aged 18-29 years in good health and CMV-seropositive.

This chain links TRBV6-5 with TRBJ2-7; TRBD2 might be the D (5 bases). Germline CDR1 MNHEY, CDR2 SVGAGI. CDR3 length: 14 amino acids. The V end lost 2 bases, the J end lost 2 bases, and 10 bases lay between the germline ends. CDR3 residues: CASSYAQAAYEQYF. CDR3 DNA: TGTGCCAGCAGTTACGCCCAAGCGGCCTACGAGCAGTACTTC.

The chain is built from TRBV7-9 and TRBJ2-3, with 8 bases matching TRBD1. The CDR3 covers 17 residues. Germline assignment: CDR1 SEHNR and CDR2 FQNEAQ (reference sequence). Trimming took 6 bases from V and 0 from J; bases not matched to a gene: 11. This chain's CDR3 is CASRLSVQGASTDTQYF. CDR3 in DNA: TGTGCCAGCAGACTTAGTGTCCAGGGGGCTAGCACAGATACGCAGTATTTT.

This clone has only one observation. The chain is built from TRBV27 and TRBJ2-1; D possibly corresponds to TRBD1 (6 bases). The CDR3 loop spans 18 amino acids. V lost 4 bases to trimming and J lost 7 bases, with 26 bases between them. Germline V gene lookup returns CDR1 MNHEY and CDR2 SMNVEV (reference sequence). The CDR3 DNA sequence: TGTGCCAGCAGTTCTGATTACTTAATGCAGGGGTCCAGGAATGAGCAGTTCTTC. This encodes CASSSDYLMQGSRNEQFF.

The chain recombines TRBV5-4 with TRBJ2-2, with D tentatively TRBD2 (5 bases). This CDR3 comprises 14 residues. The germline V gene encodes CDR1 SGHNT and CDR2 YYREEE (reference sequence). Trimming stripped 4 bases from V and 1 base from J, with 8 bases between. The CDR3 reads CASSTGENTGELFF. The DNA for the CDR3 is TGTGCCAGCAGCACCGGGGAGAACACCGGGGAGCTGTTTTTT. Complete variable domain (other parts from reference TRBV5-4 and TRBJ2-2): ETGVTQSPTHLIKTRGQQVTLRCSSQSGHNTVSWYQQALGQGPQFIFQYYREEENGRGNFPPRFSGLQFPNYSSELNVNALELDDSALYLCASSTGENTGELFFGEGSRLTVL.

The CDR3 is CASSPGTGNQPQHF. For the CDR3, the DNA is TGTGCCAGCAGCCCCGGTACGGGGAATCAGCCCCAGCATTTT. V is TRBV6-5 and J is TRBJ1-5; no definite D call. The CDR3 has 14 residues. Trimming removed 6 bases at V and 4 bases at J, with 13 bases between. Germline V gene data show CDR1 as MNHEY and CDR2 as SVGAGI.

V gene TRBV2 combines with J gene TRBJ2-7; D is possibly TRBD2 (5 bases). The CDR3 sequence is 14 residues long. Germline assignment: CDR1 SNHLY and CDR2 FYNNEI. V lost 5 bases and J lost 2, with 13 bases in between. The CDR3 sequence: CASSYTRGTYEQYF. For the CDR3, the DNA is TGTGCCAGCAGTTACACACGGGGAACCTACGAGCAGTACTTC.

This clone was seen only once. This chain joins TRBV6-1 and TRBJ1-3, with 7 bases fitting TRBD1. Germline V gene data show CDR1 as MNHNS and CDR2 as SASEGT. This CDR3 contains 15 residues. Losses at the gene ends were 3 bases for V and 4 bases for J; bases not matched to a gene: 6. In nucleotides, the CDR3 is TGTGCCAGCAGTGAGCCGGGACAGTCGGGAAACACCATATATTTT. Amino acids: CASSEPGQSGNTIYF.

Note on this clone: Germline is not matched at one junction end, which may reflect a read error. This rearrangement joins TRBV6-5 to TRBJ1-2; the D is unclear. This CDR3 contains 14 residues. Germline V CDR1 and CDR2: MNHEY, SVGAGI. CDR3 loop: CTSSASPGSYGYTF. The DNA of the CDR3 is TGTACCAGCAGTGCGTCGCCGGGGAGCTATGGCTACACCTTC.

The CDR3 DNA sequence: TGTGCCAGCACCGCGGCCGGCGGGGCCAACGTCCTGACTTTC. This encodes CASTAAGGANVLTF. The chain employs TRBV6-6 and TRBJ2-6; D is uncertain. V was trimmed by 7 bases and J by 4 bases, leaving 11 bases between them. The length of the CDR3 is 14 residues. Germline CDR1 reads MNHNY; CDR2 reads SVGAGI (reference sequence).

The chain carries TRBV2 and TRBJ1-1; D gene unclear. CDR1 and CDR2 from the germline V gene are SNHLY and FYNNEI. CDR3 length: 13 residues. V gave up 6 bases and J gave up 5 bases, with 13 bases separating them. The CDR3 here is CASSRGFGTEAFF. The CDR3 region has the DNA TGTGCCAGCAGCCGGGGTTTTGGGACTGAAGCTTTCTTT. The full variable domain, with the rest looked up from reference TRBV2 and TRBJ1-1, is EPEVTQTPSHQVTQMGQEVILRCVPISNHLYFYWYRQILGQKVEFLVSFYNNEISEKSEIFDDQFSVERPDGSNFTLKIRSTKLEDSAMYFCASSRGFGTEAFFGQGTRLTVV.

The rearrangement uses TRBV10-1 and TRBJ2-1, with D tentatively TRBD2 (6 bases). This CDR3 region has 17 residues. CDR1 is WNHNN, CDR2 SYGVQD, per germline (reference sequence). With 3 bases removed from V and 0 bases from J, the gap between germline ends came to 15 bases. The CDR3 sequence is CASSDLVAGSSYNEQFF. DNA for the CDR3: TGCGCCAGCAGTGATTTGGTCGCGGGGAGCTCCTACAATGAGCAGTTCTTC.

The V gene is TRBV19, the J gene TRBJ2-7, with a tentative D call TRBD1 (6 bases). V was trimmed by 6 bases and J by 6 bases, leaving 18 bases between them. The CDR3 contains 14 residues. The germline CDR1 and CDR2 sequences are LNHDA and SQIVND (reference sequence). CDR3 residues: CASSAQGGGSEQYF. In nucleotides, the CDR3 is TGTGCCAGTAGCGCACAGGGTGGTGGTAGCGAGCAGTACTTC. Full variable domain (rest looked up from reference TRBV19 and TRBJ2-7): DGGITQSPKYLFRKEGQNVTLSCEQNLNHDAMYWYRQDPGQGLRLIYYSQIVNDFQKGDIAEGYSVSREKKESFPLTVTSAQKNPTAFYLCASSAQGGGSEQYFGPGTRLTVT.

In this sample, this clone turned up a few times. The chain employs TRBV27 and TRBJ1-4, with 8 bases that match TRBD1. CDR1 and CDR2 from the germline V gene are MNHEY and SMNVEV (reference sequence). CDR3 length: 17 residues. V shed 2 bases and J 8 bases; nucleotides not matched to a gene: 13. The CDR3, as DNA: TGTGCCAGCAGTTTAAGGTCTAGTGGACAGGGCGAAGAAAAACTGTTTTTT. Translated, it gives CASSLRSSGQGEEKLFF.

The chain couples TRBV7-9 to TRBJ1-1, with D hard to call. Germline CDR1 is SEHNR and CDR2 is FQNEAQ (reference sequence). V lost 8 bases to trimming and J lost 7 bases, with 14 bases between them. There are 12 residues in the CDR3. The CDR3 DNA reads TGTGCCAGCTCCCTCGGCGGTGTTGAAGCTTTCTTT. The encoded protein is CASSLGGVEAFF.

This sequence joins TRBV27 and TRBJ2-5; D gene unclear. V was shortened by 2 bases and J by 7 bases, with 17 bases between the two germline ends. Germline CDR1 and CDR2: MNHEY and SMNVEV (reference sequence). The CDR3 extends over 15 amino acids. CDR3 bases: TGTGCCAGCAGTTTAGGTGCTCGGAACAGTAGGACCCAGTACTTC. It encodes CASSLGARNSRTQYF.